The 27 T cell receptor beta chains below come from one sample, sequenced in a study of blood T cell repertoires in COVID-19. Sequencing was performed with immunoSEQ multiplex PCR; in TCRdb, only in-frame clones are kept and a portion is missing. The data show about 71,000 clones, 75% to 90% seen once. The sequencing input was peripheral blood. The source is a middle-aged man with active COVID-19.

This chain's CDR3 is CASSVDPANYGYTF. The CDR3 region has the DNA TGTGCCAGCAGCGTAGATCCAGCGAACTATGGCTACACCTTC. The J gene is TRBJ1-2, the V gene TRBV9, with D unclear. The V gene lost 0 bases and the J gene lost 2 bases, with 8 bases spanning the gap. This CDR3 is 14 amino acids long. In germline, CDR1 is SGDLS, CDR2 YYNGEE.

V gene TRBV7-9 combines with J gene TRBJ2-6, with TRBD2 matching 9 bases. There are 16 residues in the CDR3. Germline V gene lookup returns CDR1 SEHNR and CDR2 FQNEAQ (reference sequence). Losses at the gene ends were 5 bases for V and 2 bases for J; bases not matched to a gene: 4. Here the CDR3 reads CASSPPSGAGANVLTF. CDR3 DNA sequence: TGTGCCAGCAGCCCTCCTAGCGGGGCTGGGGCCAACGTCCTGACTTTC.

The V gene is TRBV30, the J gene TRBJ2-5; 7 positions agree with TRBD1. This CDR3 spans 13 amino acids. Trimming cost V 2 bases and J 2 bases; bases outside gene matches: 2. In germline, CDR1 is GTSNPN, CDR2 SVGIG (reference sequence). DNA of the CDR3: TGTGCCTGGAGTCGGGACAGTCAAGAGACCCAGTACTTC. This sequence encodes CAWSRDSQETQYF.

This clone was recorded only once. This chain uses TRBV16 with TRBJ1-2; D is unresolved. The CDR3 has 15 amino acids. CDR1 and CDR2 (germline): KGHSY, FQNENV. V lost 5 bases and J 8 bases, leaving 21 bases between the germline ends. DNA of the CDR3: TGTGCCAGCAGCTCGGTCCCAATCCCCGGCGGGGGCTACACCTTC. It translates to CASSSVPIPGGGYTF.

This chain connects TRBV6-1 to TRBJ1-2; maybe TRBD1 (5 bases). CDR1 MNHNS and CDR2 SASEGT come from the germline V gene. The CDR3 is 15 amino acids. V lost 2 bases, J lost 8 bases, and 18 bases lay in between. The CDR3 nucleotides read TGTGCCAGCAGTGAAACGTGGCAGGGAAATGTGGGCTACACCTTC. It translates to CASSETWQGNVGYTF.

This chain connects TRBV13 to TRBJ1-1, with unresolved D. Germline loops: CDR1 PRHDT, CDR2 FYEKMQ (reference sequence). V dropped 4 bases and J dropped 5 bases, with 14 bases sitting between them. The CDR3 is made up of 14 amino acids. The DNA for the CDR3 is TGTGCCAGCAGCTCTAGCCTTGTGTGGACTGAAGCTTTCTTT. This translates into CASSSSLVWTEAFF.

The chain links TRBV19 to TRBJ1-1; D might be TRBD1 (6 bases). Looked up from germline, CDR1 is LNHDA and CDR2 is SQIVND (reference sequence). The CDR3 spans 13 residues. V shed 6 bases and J shed 6 bases, with 14 bases lying between them. Written as DNA, the CDR3 is TGTGCCAGTAGCCGTTCAGGGGCTTCTGAAGCTTTCTTT. This sequence encodes CASSRSGASEAFF.

The table lists this clone with a count of one. This chain uses TRBV6-1 with TRBJ1-4, with 8 bases that match TRBD1. Trimming removed 3 bases from V and 5 bases from J; junction bases left unmatched: 2. CDR1 is MNHNS and CDR2 is SASEGT in the germline V gene. This CDR3 has 14 residues. The CDR3 sequence: CASSDRGHNEKLFF. The CDR3 region has the DNA TGTGCCAGCAGTGACAGGGGGCACAATGAAAAACTGTTTTTT.

This rearrangement joins TRBV10-3 to TRBJ2-7; tentatively, D is TRBD1 (5 bases). Per germline, CDR1 ENHRY and CDR2 SYGVKD. V lost 5 bases to trimming and J lost 5 bases, with 7 bases between them. The CDR3 totals 11 residues. The CDR3 nucleotides are TGTGCCATCAGTCTCAGGGACGAGCAGTACTTC. Protein: CAISLRDEQYF.

The sample holds one count of this clone. The V gene is TRBV6-5, the J gene TRBJ2-1, with TRBD2 identical over 9 bases. V shed 2 bases and J 7 bases; nucleotides not matched to a gene: 6. CDR1 is MNHEY and CDR2 is SVGAGI in the germline V gene. CDR3 length: 15 amino acids. The CDR3 DNA reads TGTGCCAGCAGTTACGTAGCGGGGGTGCGGAATGAGCAGTTCTTC. Residues: CASSYVAGVRNEQFF.

This clone was seen only once. The chain combines TRBV5-1 with TRBJ2-2, with a possible D match to TRBD2 (6 bases). Germline loops: CDR1 SGHRS, CDR2 YFSETQ. Trimming cost V 1 base and J 2 bases, with 21 bases left between them. This CDR3 has 19 residues. This CDR3 is CASSLNPWGTATNTGELFF. Here the CDR3 DNA reads TGCGCCAGCAGCTTGAACCCATGGGGGACTGCAACCAACACCGGGGAGCTGTTTTTT.

The chain links TRBV4-1 to TRBJ2-1; TRBD2 might be the D (6 bases). V was clipped by 6 bases and J by 1 base, with 16 bases between them. The V gene's germline CDR1 is MGHRA and CDR2 YSYEKL. This CDR3 comprises 16 residues. For the CDR3, the DNA is TGCGCCAGCAGTCAACCGGGGGTTAAGTCCTACAATGAGCAGTTCTTC. Encoded protein: CASSQPGVKSYNEQFF.

The chain carries TRBV5-1 and TRBJ2-5, with 13 bases fitting TRBD2. This CDR3 region has 16 residues. Trimming took 4 bases from V and 1 from J; bases not matched to a gene: 4. The germline gives CDR1 SGHRS, CDR2 YFSETQ. In DNA form, the CDR3 reads TGCGCCAGCAGCAGCGGGACTAGCGGGACCCAAGAGACCCAGTACTTC. This codes for CASSSGTSGTQETQYF.

Concerning this clone itself: An end of the junction does not agree with germline; a read error may underlie this. The CDR3 reads CASSRPQGARDF. The CDR3 DNA reads as TGTGCCAGCAGCCGGCCGCAGGGGGCTAGGGACTTC. The chain uses TRBV12-3 or TRBV12-4 and TRBJ2-7, with 8 bases matching TRBD1. The CDR3 runs to 12 residues.

The sample holds one count of this clone. The J gene is TRBJ2-7, the V gene TRBV2; 8 nucleotides match TRBD1. The trim removed 3 bases at V and 4 bases at J, leaving 2 bases unmatched. The CDR3 has 13 amino acids. The germline V gene encodes CDR1 SNHLY and CDR2 FYNNEI. This CDR3 is CASSEDRAYEQYF. The CDR3 coding sequence is TGTGCCAGCAGTGAGGACAGGGCATACGAGCAGTACTTC.

The gene calls are TRBV5-1 and TRBJ2-5; 11 positions agree with TRBD2. Germline V lookup: CDR1 SGHRS, CDR2 YFSETQ. CDR3 size: 15 residues. V lost 4 bases and J lost 5; bases outside the gene matches: 7. In nucleotides, the CDR3 is TGCGCCAGCAGCGCTACAACTAGCGGGGGCGAGACCCAGTACTTC. Translating gives CASSATTSGGETQYF.

The chain carries TRBV6-2 or TRBV6-3 and TRBJ2-5; 10 nucleotides align to TRBD2. Trimming at V came to 4 bases and at J to 5 bases, leaving 10 bases not matched to a gene. The CDR3 runs 16 residues. CDR1 and CDR2 (germline): MNHEY, SVGEGT. CDR3 DNA sequence: TGTGCCAGCAGTTGGGAAGGTAGCGGGGGGTCGGAGACCCAGTACTTC. Encoded protein: CASSWEGSGGSETQYF.

This CDR3 reads CASSQTGQVRMDYGYTF. The CDR3 region has the DNA TGCGCCAGCAGTCAAACAGGTCAGGTAAGAATGGACTATGGCTACACCTTC. The chain couples TRBV23-1 to TRBJ1-2, with a possible D match to TRBD1 (5 bases). TRBV23-1 is marked as an open reading frame, function uncertain. V lost 2 bases to trimming and J lost 3 bases, with 19 bases between them. The CDR3 sequence is 17 residues long.

This rearrangement joins TRBV29-1 to TRBJ2-7; TRBD1 aligns across 9 bases. The V gene's germline CDR1 is SQVTM and CDR2 ANQGSEA. V gave up 7 bases and J gave up 3 bases; unmatched junction bases: 7. This CDR3 comprises 13 residues. The chain's CDR3 is CSARTGDGYEQYF. The CDR3 DNA is TGCAGCGCGAGGACAGGGGATGGCTACGAGCAGTACTTC.

This CDR3 is CASSVLAAQETQYF. In DNA, the CDR3 is TGTGCCAGCAGCGTCCTAGCCGCCCAAGAGACCCAGTACTTC. This chain joins TRBV9 and TRBJ2-5; perhaps TRBD2 as D (5 bases). CDR3 length: 14 residues. Trimming took 2 bases from V and 1 from J, leaving 9 bases between them. Germline V gene data show CDR1 as SGDLS and CDR2 as YYNGEE. Full variable domain (remainder filled in from reference TRBV9 and TRBJ2-5): DSGVTQTPKHLITATGQRVTLRCSPRSGDLSVYWYQQSLDQGLQFLIQYYNGEERAKGNILERFSAQQFPDLHSELNLSSLELGDSALYFCASSVLAAQETQYFGPGTRLLVL.

The chain employs TRBV13 and TRBJ2-5; 10 bases map to TRBD1. CDR1 is PRHDT, CDR2 FYEKMQ, per germline (reference sequence). The length of the CDR3 is 16 residues. Germline trimming cut 5 bases from V and 5 bases from J; bases unmatched to any gene: 11. The CDR3 here is CASSLLSGTGDETQYF. The CDR3 region has the DNA TGTGCCAGCAGCCTCCTCTCCGGGACAGGGGACGAGACCCAGTACTTC.

This clone was picked up one time. The CDR3 loop is CASSDRVGNQPQHF. CDR3 in DNA: TGTGCCAGCAGCGACAGGGTCGGCAATCAGCCCCAGCATTTT. J is TRBJ1-5 and V is TRBV5-8; 7 positions agree with TRBD1. The CDR3 has 14 residues. The ends lost 4 bases at V and 2 bases at J; junction bases unmatched: 3. The germline V gene has CDR1 SGHTS and CDR2 YDEGEE.

As DNA, the CDR3 is TGCGCCAGCAGCCCCCAACCGGGACTCTCCTACAATGAGCAGTTCTTC. This codes for CASSPQPGLSYNEQFF. The chain joins TRBV5-1 to TRBJ2-1; D may be TRBD2 (6 bases). The V end lost 4 bases, the J end lost 0 bases, and 14 bases lay between the germline ends. The CDR3 is made up of 16 amino acids. Germline V gene data show CDR1 as SGHRS and CDR2 as YFSETQ. The full variable domain, with the rest looked up from reference TRBV5-1 and TRBJ2-1, is KAGVTQTPRYLIKTRGQQVTLSCSPISGHRSVSWYQQTPGQGLQFLFEYFSETQRNKGNFPGRFSGRQFSNSRSEMNVSTLELGDSALYLCASSPQPGLSYNEQFFGPGTRLTVL.

This chain links TRBV18 with TRBJ2-7; tentative D call: TRBD2 (7 bases). V lost 3 bases, J lost 5 bases, and 14 bases lay in between. The CDR3 is 14 residues long. Germline V CDR1 and CDR2: KGHSH, LQKENI. CDR3 sequence reads: CASSPAGARDEQYF. As DNA, the CDR3 is TGTGCCAGCTCACCCGCGGGGGCCAGGGACGAGCAGTACTTC.

This clone has a single count. The rearrangement uses TRBV5-5 and TRBJ2-7; D is ambiguous. The CDR3 has 15 residues. Between the trimmed V and J ends, which lost 1 base and 0 bases, there was a span of 11 bases. Germline values: CDR1 SGHKS, CDR2 YYEKEE (reference sequence). CDR3 region: CASSLPPSPSYEQYF. CDR3 sequence (DNA): TGTGCCAGCAGCTTGCCCCCGTCCCCCTCCTACGAGCAGTACTTC.

The genes are TRBV9 and TRBJ2-7; 8 bases agree with TRBD1. After removal of 7 bases from V and 5 bases from J, the junction contained 17 bases not matched to a gene. Germline values: CDR1 SGDLS, CDR2 YYNGEE. This CDR3 has 16 amino acids. The DNA of the CDR3 is TGTGCCAGCTTCGCTGAAGAGGACAGGGTTCAAAACGAGCAGTACTTC. As protein: CASFAEEDRVQNEQYF.

In DNA, the CDR3 is TGTGCCAGCGGCGGACGGGGAATCACGGCAACTAATGAAAAACTGTTTTTT. It specifies CASGGRGITATNEKLFF. V is TRBV9 and J is TRBJ1-4; D is uncertain. The CDR3 covers 17 residues. Trimming took 7 bases from V and 0 from J, leaving 19 bases between them. Germline V gene data show CDR1 as SGDLS and CDR2 as YYNGEE.